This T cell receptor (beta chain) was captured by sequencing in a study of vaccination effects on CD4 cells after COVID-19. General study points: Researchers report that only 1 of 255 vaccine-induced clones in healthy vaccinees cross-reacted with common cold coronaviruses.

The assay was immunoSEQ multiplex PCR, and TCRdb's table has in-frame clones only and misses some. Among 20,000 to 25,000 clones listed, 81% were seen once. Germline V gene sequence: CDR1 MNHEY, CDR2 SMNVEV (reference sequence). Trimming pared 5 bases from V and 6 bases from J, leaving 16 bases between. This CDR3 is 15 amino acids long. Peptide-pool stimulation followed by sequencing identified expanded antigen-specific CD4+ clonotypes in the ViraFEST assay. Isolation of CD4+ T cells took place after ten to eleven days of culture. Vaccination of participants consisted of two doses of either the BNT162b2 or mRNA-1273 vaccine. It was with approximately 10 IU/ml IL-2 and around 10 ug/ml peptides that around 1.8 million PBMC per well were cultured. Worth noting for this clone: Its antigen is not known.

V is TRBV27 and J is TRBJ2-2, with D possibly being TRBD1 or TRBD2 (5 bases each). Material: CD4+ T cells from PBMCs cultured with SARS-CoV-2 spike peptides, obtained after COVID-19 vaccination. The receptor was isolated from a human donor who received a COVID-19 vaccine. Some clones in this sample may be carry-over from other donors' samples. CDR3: CASSPLGTSAGELFF. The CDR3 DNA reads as TGTGCCAGCAGTCCGCTTGGGACCTCCGCCGGGGAGCTGTTTTTT.